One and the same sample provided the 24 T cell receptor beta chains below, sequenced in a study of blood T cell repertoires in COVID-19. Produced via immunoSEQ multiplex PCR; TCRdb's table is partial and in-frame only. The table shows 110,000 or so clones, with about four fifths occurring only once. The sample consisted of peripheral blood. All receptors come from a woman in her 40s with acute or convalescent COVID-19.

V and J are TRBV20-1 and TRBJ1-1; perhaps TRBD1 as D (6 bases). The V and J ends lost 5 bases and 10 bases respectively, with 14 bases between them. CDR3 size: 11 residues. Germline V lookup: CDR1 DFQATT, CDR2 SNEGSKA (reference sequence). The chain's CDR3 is CSAEEQGAAFF. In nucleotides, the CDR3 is TGCAGTGCTGAAGAACAGGGTGCAGCTTTCTTT.

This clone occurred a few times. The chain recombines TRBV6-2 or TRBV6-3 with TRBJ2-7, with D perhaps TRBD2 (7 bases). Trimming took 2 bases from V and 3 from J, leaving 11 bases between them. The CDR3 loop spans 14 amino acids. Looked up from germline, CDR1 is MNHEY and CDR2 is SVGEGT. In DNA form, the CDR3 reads TGTGCCAGCAGTTACAGGGGGGGCCGCTACGAGCAGTACTTC. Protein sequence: CASSYRGGRYEQYF.

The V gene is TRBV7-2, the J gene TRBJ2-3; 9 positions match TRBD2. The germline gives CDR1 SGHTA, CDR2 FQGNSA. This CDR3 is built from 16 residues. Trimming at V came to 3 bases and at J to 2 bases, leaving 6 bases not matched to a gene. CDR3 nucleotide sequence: TGTGCCAGCAGCTTTAATAGCGGGGGCAACACAGATACGCAGTATTTT. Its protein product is CASSFNSGGNTDTQYF. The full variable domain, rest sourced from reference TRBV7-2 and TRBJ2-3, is GAGVSQSPSNKVTEKGKDVELRCDPISGHTALYWYRQSLGQGLEFLIYFQGNSAPDKSGLPSDRFSAERTGGSVSTLTIQRTQQEDSAVYLCASSFNSGGNTDTQYFGPGTRLTVL.

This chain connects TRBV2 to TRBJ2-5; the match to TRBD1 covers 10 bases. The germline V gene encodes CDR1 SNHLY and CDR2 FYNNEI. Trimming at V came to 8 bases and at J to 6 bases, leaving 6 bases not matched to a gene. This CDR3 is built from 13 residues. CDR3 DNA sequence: TGTGCCAGCTGCGACAGGGGGCGGCAGACCCAGTACTTC. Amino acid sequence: CASCDRGRQTQYF.

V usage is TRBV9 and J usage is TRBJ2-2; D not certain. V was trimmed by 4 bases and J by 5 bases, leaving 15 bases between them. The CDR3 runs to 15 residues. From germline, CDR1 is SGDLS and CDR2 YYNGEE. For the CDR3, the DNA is TGTGCCAGCAGCTCTAATCCGAGGAGAACCGGGGAGCTGTTTTTT. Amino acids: CASSSNPRRTGELFF.

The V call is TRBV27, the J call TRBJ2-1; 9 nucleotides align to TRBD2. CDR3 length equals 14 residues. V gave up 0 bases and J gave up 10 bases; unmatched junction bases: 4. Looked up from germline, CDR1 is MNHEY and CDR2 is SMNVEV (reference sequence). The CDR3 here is CASSLSAGGREQFF. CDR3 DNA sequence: TGTGCCAGCAGTTTATCGGCGGGGGGGCGCGAGCAGTTCTTC.

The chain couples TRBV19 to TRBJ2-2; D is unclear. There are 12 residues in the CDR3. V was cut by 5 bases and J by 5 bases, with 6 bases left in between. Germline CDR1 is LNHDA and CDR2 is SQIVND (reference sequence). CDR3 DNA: TGTGCCAGTAGTCCCTTTACCGGGGAGCTGTTTTTT. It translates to CASSPFTGELFF.

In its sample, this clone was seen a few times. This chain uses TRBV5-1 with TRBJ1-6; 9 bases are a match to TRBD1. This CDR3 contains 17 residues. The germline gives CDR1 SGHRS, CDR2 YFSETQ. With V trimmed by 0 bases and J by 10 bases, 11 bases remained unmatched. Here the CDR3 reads CASSLAPPGTGTSPLHF. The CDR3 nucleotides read TGCGCCAGCAGCTTGGCCCCTCCCGGGACAGGGACCTCACCCCTCCACTTT.

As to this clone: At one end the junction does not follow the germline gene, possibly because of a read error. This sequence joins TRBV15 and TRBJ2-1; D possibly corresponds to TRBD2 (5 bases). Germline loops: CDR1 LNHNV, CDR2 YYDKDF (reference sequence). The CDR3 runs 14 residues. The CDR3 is CATGRELVYNEQFF. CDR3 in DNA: TGTGCCACCGGCAGAGAACTAGTCTACAATGAGCAGTTCTTC.

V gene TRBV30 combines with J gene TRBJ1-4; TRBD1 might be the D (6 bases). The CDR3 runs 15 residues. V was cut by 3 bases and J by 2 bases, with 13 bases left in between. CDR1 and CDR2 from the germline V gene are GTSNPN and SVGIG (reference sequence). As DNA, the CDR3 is TGTGCCTGGAGATTCAGGGGTAACACTAATGAAAAACTGTTTTTT. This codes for CAWRFRGNTNEKLFF.

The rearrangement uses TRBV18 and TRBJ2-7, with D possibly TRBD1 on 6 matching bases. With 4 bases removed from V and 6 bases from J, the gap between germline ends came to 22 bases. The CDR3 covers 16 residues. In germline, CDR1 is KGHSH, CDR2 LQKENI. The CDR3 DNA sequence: TGTGCCAGCTCACTTTATCGAGGGGGAAATACCGTCGAGCAGTACTTC. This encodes CASSLYRGGNTVEQYF.

The DNA for the CDR3 is TGTGCCAGCACCAAAGAGGCAGGGGGCAGTGTCGAGCAGTACTTC. Its translation: CASTKEAGGSVEQYF. The V call is TRBV6-5, the J call TRBJ2-7; 8 bases agree with TRBD1. V lost 7 bases, J lost 6 bases, and 14 bases stayed unmatched. Germline CDR1 is MNHEY and CDR2 is SVGAGI. This CDR3 comprises 15 residues.

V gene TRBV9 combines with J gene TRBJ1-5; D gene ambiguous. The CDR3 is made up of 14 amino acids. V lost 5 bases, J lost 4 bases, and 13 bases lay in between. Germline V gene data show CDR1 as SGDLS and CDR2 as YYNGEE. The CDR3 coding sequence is TGTGCCAGCAGTGTGCTTGCGGAGAATCAGCCCCAGCATTTT. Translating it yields CASSVLAENQPQHF.

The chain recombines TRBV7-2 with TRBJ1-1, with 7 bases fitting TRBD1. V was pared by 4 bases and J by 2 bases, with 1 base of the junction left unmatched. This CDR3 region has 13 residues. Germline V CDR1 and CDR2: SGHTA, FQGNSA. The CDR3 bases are TGTGCCAGCAGCTGGGACAGAAACACTGAAGCTTTCTTT. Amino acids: CASSWDRNTEAFF. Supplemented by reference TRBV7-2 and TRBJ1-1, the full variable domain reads GAGVSQSPSNKVTEKGKDVELRCDPISGHTALYWYRQSLGQGLEFLIYFQGNSAPDKSGLPSDRFSAERTGGSVSTLTIQRTQQEDSAVYLCASSWDRNTEAFFGQGTRLTVV.

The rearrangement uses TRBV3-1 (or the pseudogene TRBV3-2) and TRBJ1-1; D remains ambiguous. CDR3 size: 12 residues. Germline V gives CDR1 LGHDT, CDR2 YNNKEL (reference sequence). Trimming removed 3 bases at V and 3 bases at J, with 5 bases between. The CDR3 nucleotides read TGTGCCAGCAGCCAGTATCACACTGAAGCTTTCTTT. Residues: CASSQYHTEAFF.

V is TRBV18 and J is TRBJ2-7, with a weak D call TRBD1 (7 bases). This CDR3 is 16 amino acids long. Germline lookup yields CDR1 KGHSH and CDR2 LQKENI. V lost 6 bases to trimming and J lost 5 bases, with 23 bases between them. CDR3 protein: CASSPSLTGTSHEQYF. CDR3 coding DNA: TGTGCCAGCTCTCCTAGCCTGACAGGGACTTCCCACGAGCAGTACTTC.

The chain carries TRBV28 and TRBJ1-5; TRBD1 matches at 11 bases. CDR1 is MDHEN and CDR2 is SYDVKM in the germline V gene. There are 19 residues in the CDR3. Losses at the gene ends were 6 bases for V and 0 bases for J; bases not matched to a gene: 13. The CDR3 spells CASSLIRGQGGYSNQPQHF. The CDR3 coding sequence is TGTGCCAGCAGCTTAATACGGGGACAGGGGGGTTATAGCAATCAGCCCCAGCATTTT.

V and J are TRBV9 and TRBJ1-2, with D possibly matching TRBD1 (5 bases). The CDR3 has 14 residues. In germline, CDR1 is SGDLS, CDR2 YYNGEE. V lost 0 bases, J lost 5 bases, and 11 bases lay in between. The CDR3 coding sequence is TGTGCCAGCAGCGTAGAGCCAGGGATGTATGGCTACACCTTC. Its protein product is CASSVEPGMYGYTF.

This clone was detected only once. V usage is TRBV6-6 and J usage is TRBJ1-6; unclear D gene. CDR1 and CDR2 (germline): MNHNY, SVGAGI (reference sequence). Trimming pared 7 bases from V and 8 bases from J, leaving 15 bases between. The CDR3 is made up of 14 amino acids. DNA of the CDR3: TGTGCCAGCAACGAAGGGAGGGATGATTCACCCCTCCACTTT. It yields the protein CASNEGRDDSPLHF.

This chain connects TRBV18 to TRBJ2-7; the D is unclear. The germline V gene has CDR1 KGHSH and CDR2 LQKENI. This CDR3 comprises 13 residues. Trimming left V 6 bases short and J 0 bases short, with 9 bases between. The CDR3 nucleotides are TGTGCCAGCTCCCCCCCCGGCTCCTACGAGCAGTACTTC. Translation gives CASSPPGSYEQYF.

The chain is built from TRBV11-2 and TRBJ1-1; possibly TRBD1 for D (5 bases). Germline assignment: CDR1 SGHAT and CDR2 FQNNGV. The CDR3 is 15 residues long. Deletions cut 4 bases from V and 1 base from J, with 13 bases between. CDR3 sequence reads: CASSWSGRGNTEAFF. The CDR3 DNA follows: TGTGCCAGCAGCTGGTCAGGGAGGGGGAACACTGAAGCTTTCTTT.

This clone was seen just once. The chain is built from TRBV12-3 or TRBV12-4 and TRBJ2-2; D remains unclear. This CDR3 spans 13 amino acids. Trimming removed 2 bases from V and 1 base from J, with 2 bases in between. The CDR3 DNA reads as TGTGCCAGCAGTTTACGGAACACCGGGGAGCTGTTTTTT. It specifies CASSLRNTGELFF.

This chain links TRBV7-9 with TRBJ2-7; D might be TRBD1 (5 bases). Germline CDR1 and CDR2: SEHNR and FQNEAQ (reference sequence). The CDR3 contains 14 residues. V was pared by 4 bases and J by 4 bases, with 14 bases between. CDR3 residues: CASSSTENWYEQYF. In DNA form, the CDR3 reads TGTGCCAGCAGCTCGACAGAGAATTGGTACGAGCAGTACTTC.

This CDR3 reads CASRGGQGINSPLHF. The CDR3 nucleotides read TGTGCCAGCAGGGGGGGACAGGGCATTAATTCACCCCTCCACTTT. The V and J genes are TRBV6-5 and TRBJ1-6; 9 bases match TRBD1. Germline lookup yields CDR1 MNHEY and CDR2 SVGAGI. The V and J ends lost 6 bases and 6 bases, in that order; junction bases with no gene match: 6. The CDR3 covers 15 residues.